The 20 T cell receptor beta chains below were found in one sample sequenced in a study of T cell changes during pregnancy in multiple sclerosis. The table came from immunoSEQ multiplex PCR; TCRdb's copy has only in-frame clones and leaves some out. Seen here are tens of thousands of clones, roughly 93% observed once, and the top ten hold more than 2.5%. The material sequenced was peripheral blood, taken in the second trimester of pregnancy. These receptor sequences come from a female donor with multiple sclerosis, enrolled in a pregnancy study.

This clone was observed once. J is TRBJ2-3 and V is TRBV11-2; 8 bases line up with TRBD1. Germline values: CDR1 SGHAT, CDR2 FQNNGV. V lost 5 bases, J lost 6 bases, and 4 bases stayed unmatched. The length of the CDR3 is 13 residues. The CDR3 here is CASSRTGGDTQYF. In nucleotides, the CDR3 is TGTGCCAGCAGCCGTACAGGGGGGGATACGCAGTATTTT.

V and J are TRBV5-4 and TRBJ1-2; D is ambiguous. The CDR3 is made up of 14 amino acids. The V end was cut by 3 bases, the J end by 4 bases, with 13 bases between. CDR1 is SGHNT and CDR2 is YYREEE in the germline V gene (reference sequence). CDR3 sequence reads: CASSSGGKTYGYTF. In DNA form, the CDR3 reads TGTGCCAGCAGCTCCGGCGGGAAAACCTATGGCTACACCTTC.

V is TRBV9 and J is TRBJ2-2, with 7 bases lining up with TRBD2. There are 17 residues in the CDR3. After removal of 0 bases from V and 7 bases from J, the junction contained 12 bases not matched to a gene. Germline V CDR1 and CDR2: SGDLS, YYNGEE. The CDR3 bases are TGTGCCAGCAGCGTAGGTGGCGGGGGATTCCATCTCGGGGAGCTGTTTTTT. It yields the protein CASSVGGGGFHLGELFF.

The chain has TRBV6-5 and TRBJ2-2, with 7 bases aligning to TRBD2. Per the germline V gene, CDR1 is MNHEY and CDR2 is SVGAGI. The CDR3 covers 16 residues. The J segment lost 9 bases and the V segment lost 2 bases, leaving 12 bases of the junction unmatched. The CDR3 DNA follows: TGTGCCAGCAGTTACGAAGGGCGGGGGACCTACCGGGAGCTGTTTTTT. This codes for CASSYEGRGTYRELFF.

The table lists this clone with a count of one. The CDR3 loop is CASRSSGGVTDTQYF. The DNA for the CDR3 is TGTGCCAGCAGATCCAGCGGGGGGGTCACAGATACGCAGTATTTT. The rearrangement uses TRBV6-5 and TRBJ2-3; 10 bases align to TRBD2. Germline V CDR1 and CDR2: MNHEY, SVGAGI. V lost 6 bases to trimming and J lost 2 bases; unmatched junction nucleotides: 5. The CDR3 extends over 15 amino acids.

The chain has TRBV19 and TRBJ1-5, with D unclear. The CDR3 contains 13 residues. V lost 1 base, J lost 8 bases, and 9 bases lay in between. Germline CDR1 is LNHDA and CDR2 is SQIVND (reference sequence). This chain's CDR3 is CASSIARFEPQHF. The CDR3 region has the DNA TGTGCCAGTAGTATAGCCCGTTTTGAGCCCCAGCATTTT.

V gene TRBV2 combines with J gene TRBJ1-1; 7 bases line up with TRBD1. The CDR3 length is 15 residues. V shed 2 bases and J 5 bases; nucleotides not matched to a gene: 8. Per the germline V gene, CDR1 is SNHLY and CDR2 is FYNNEI. CDR3 loop: CASSENDRELTEAFF. CDR3 in DNA: TGTGCCAGCAGTGAAAATGACAGGGAATTAACTGAAGCTTTCTTT. The variable domain in full, completed from reference TRBV2 and TRBJ1-1, reads EPEVTQTPSHQVTQMGQEVILRCVPISNHLYFYWYRQILGQKVEFLVSFYNNEISEKSEIFDDQFSVERPDGSNFTLKIRSTKLEDSAMYFCASSENDRELTEAFFGQGTRLTVV.

J is TRBJ1-3 and V is TRBV4-1; no clear D. V lost 1 base to trimming and J lost 9 bases, with 7 bases between them. The germline CDR1 and CDR2 sequences are MGHRA and YSYEKL. The CDR3 has 12 residues. The CDR3 nucleotides read TGCGCCAGCAGCCAAGGGGCGGGCACCATATATTTT. It translates to CASSQGAGTIYF.

V gene TRBV5-6 combines with J gene TRBJ2-1, with 9 bases identical to TRBD2. The CDR3 covers 16 residues. Germline V gives CDR1 SGHDT, CDR2 YYEEEE. V gave up 2 bases and J gave up 8 bases; unmatched junction bases: 11. CDR3 sequence: CASSLSAAGGLYEQFF. The CDR3, as DNA: TGTGCCAGCAGCTTAAGTGCCGCGGGGGGGCTCTATGAGCAGTTCTTC.

This clone has just one count. The genes are TRBV6-5 and TRBJ1-1; no firm D call. Germline V lookup: CDR1 MNHEY, CDR2 SVGAGI. There are 14 residues in the CDR3. The V and J ends lost 3 bases and 3 bases respectively, with 11 bases between them. CDR3 residues: CASSYLREYTEAFF. The CDR3 nucleotides are TGTGCCAGCAGTTATCTAAGAGAATACACTGAAGCTTTCTTT.

The chain has TRBV4-1 and TRBJ1-4; unclear D gene. V gave up 4 bases and J gave up 8 bases, with 11 bases separating them. The V gene's germline CDR1 is MGHRA and CDR2 YSYEKL. CDR3 length equals 13 residues. Here the CDR3 DNA reads TGCGCCAGCAGCCCCCGAGTTTGGGAAAAACTGTTTTTT. Translation gives CASSPRVWEKLFF.

The chain has TRBV9 and TRBJ2-3; 10 nucleotides line up with TRBD1. This CDR3 is built from 17 residues. Germline V gene lookup returns CDR1 SGDLS and CDR2 YYNGEE. After removal of 2 bases from V and 7 bases from J, the junction contained 13 bases not matched to a gene. CDR3 residues: CASSVVPGTGESNTQYF. The CDR3 DNA sequence: TGTGCCAGCAGCGTCGTTCCCGGGACAGGGGAGTCGAATACGCAGTATTTT.

V usage is TRBV15 and J usage is TRBJ1-3; maybe TRBD1 (6 bases). CDR1 LNHNV and CDR2 YYDKDF come from the germline V gene (reference sequence). CDR3 size: 16 residues. V gave up 5 bases and J gave up 4 bases, with 18 bases separating them. CDR3 loop: CATSPHRVGGGNTIYF. Here the CDR3 DNA reads TGTGCCACCAGCCCTCACAGGGTAGGGGGAGGAAACACCATATATTTT.

This chain connects TRBV6-1 to TRBJ1-1; TRBD1 aligns across 9 bases. Trimming took 6 bases from V and 3 from J; bases not matched to a gene: 5. This CDR3 spans 14 amino acids. CDR1 is MNHNS, CDR2 SASEGT, per germline. CDR3 region: CASSEDRGDTEAFF. The CDR3 nucleotides are TGTGCCAGCAGCGAGGACAGGGGTGACACTGAAGCTTTCTTT.

The gene calls are TRBV25-1 and TRBJ2-6, with D unclear. This CDR3 has 14 amino acids. V was shortened by 5 bases and J by 0 bases, with 5 bases between the two germline ends. The V gene's germline CDR1 is MGHDK and CDR2 SYGVNS. CDR3 nucleotides: TGTGCCAGCAGTACGGGCTCTGGGGCCAACGTCCTGACTTTC. It codes for CASSTGSGANVLTF.

This chain uses TRBV5-4 with TRBJ1-1; TRBD1 matches at 7 bases. The CDR3 is 20 residues long. V lost 1 base and J lost 4; bases outside the gene matches: 22. Germline CDR1 SGHNT, CDR2 YYREEE (reference sequence). The CDR3 DNA sequence: TGTGCCAGCAGCTTGTGGGGGGTGGGCGACAGGGCAGCTGGGGCCACTGAAGCTTTCTTT. Protein product: CASSLWGVGDRAAGATEAFF.

The table lists this clone with a count of one. The genes are TRBV9 and TRBJ2-5; D not certain. Germline-derived CDR1 and CDR2 are SGDLS and YYNGEE. Trimming pared 0 bases from V and 5 bases from J, leaving 17 bases between. This CDR3 contains 16 residues. The CDR3 region is CASSVDPAHLPETQYF. The CDR3 DNA reads TGTGCCAGCAGCGTAGACCCTGCGCACCTTCCGGAGACCCAGTACTTC.

The V gene is TRBV5-4, the J gene TRBJ2-2, with D hard to call. The CDR3 length is 15 residues. The V end was cut by 3 bases, the J end by 4 bases, with 13 bases between. The germline CDR1 and CDR2 sequences are SGHNT and YYREEE (reference sequence). The CDR3 spells CASSYTALSTGELFF. CDR3 nucleotide sequence: TGTGCCAGCAGCTATACAGCTTTGAGCACCGGGGAGCTGTTTTTT. Filled out from reference TRBV5-4 and TRBJ2-2, the complete variable domain reads ETGVTQSPTHLIKTRGQQVTLRCSSQSGHNTVSWYQQALGQGPQFIFQYYREEENGRGNFPPRFSGLQFPNYSSELNVNALELDDSALYLCASSYTALSTGELFFGEGSRLTVL.

This rearrangement joins TRBV18 to TRBJ2-3; D is unresolved. Germline CDR1 KGHSH, CDR2 LQKENI. Trimming removed 6 bases from V and 0 bases from J, with 4 bases in between. The CDR3 contains 12 residues. This CDR3 reads CASSPSTDTQYF. DNA for the CDR3: TGTGCCAGCTCCCCTAGCACAGATACGCAGTATTTT.

V and J are TRBV13 and TRBJ2-1; a possible D gene is TRBD1 (6 bases). The CDR3 spans 12 residues. CDR1 PRHDT and CDR2 FYEKMQ come from the germline V gene (reference sequence). V lost 3 bases and J lost 7, with 7 bases in between. The CDR3 DNA is TGTGCCAGCAGCTTTCAGGGGAATGAGCAGTTCTTC. Residues: CASSFQGNEQFF.